This is a list of T cell receptor beta chains from one sample in a study of cytomegalovirus exposure and HLA in healthy donors. Measured with immunoSEQ multiplex PCR; TCRdb has only the in-frame clones, and not every one. This sample has about 190,000 clones, with around 86% found just once. Sequencing was carried out using PBMCs. These receptors were collected from a woman under 30 in good health and CMV-seronegative. The CDR3 runs from the conserved cysteine through the conserved F or W.

TRBV27	CASSFSIQFGYTF
TRBV7-9	CASSSTGSNSPLHF
TRBV6-6	CASSRPGHYSGNTIYF
TRBV5-1	CASSLGMGRVGNEQFF
TRBV29-1	CSVASGTGGLYDTQYF
TRBV5-4	CASSLGGTGRILTEAFF
TRBV18	CASSVRTENTGELFF
TRBV28	CASSLPTGSYEQYF
TRBV5-1	CASSQRTGTTTDPASPLHF
TRBV13	CASSLRSGGPANEKLFF
TRBV7-9	CSSSLTLPWRQQETQYF
TRBV2	CASSEAPLLSTDTQYF
TRBV5-4	CASSPDRGGLLETQYF
TRBV19	CASSIAGHTNTEAFF
TRBV7-2	CASSIGGDSSYEQYF
TRBV30	CAWSQRGPNEQYF
TRBV14	CASSRSAYEGRYF
TRBV19	CASSIKRRGEQYF
TRBV10-3	CAISELIGQGNYGYTF
TRBV5-1	CASSPEGANYNEQFF
TRBV19	CASKDGRQPQHF
TRBV7-9	CASSLAAGGTDTQYF
TRBV6-1	CASSERGGKTYNEQFF
TRBV7-6	CASGQTNYGYTF
TRBV27	CASSSWGHPTMNTEAFF
TRBV19	CASSIGGQVYEQYF
TRBV2	CASSEWAGQKVSTNEKLFF
TRBV28	CASSILRQGSAFF
TRBV11-2	CASSLGTGRHEQYF
TRBV7-2	CASGLAGVDEQYF
TRBV2	CASSSTSGGSSGANVLTF
TRBV6-1	CASGAGGVTDTQYF
TRBV13	CASSFGVRYQETQYF